The following is a TCR beta chain sequence with its context. What antigen it recognizes has not been identified. No base-level quality is on record; no much larger clone is a single base apart. PBMCs were isolated by Ficoll-Paque density gradient centrifugation. The run used an Illumina NovaSeq 6000. TCRalpha and TCRbeta cDNA libraries were built by 5'RACE with constant-segment primers, adding sample barcodes and unique molecular identifiers. Trizol reagent was used to extract RNA from every sample. Library amplification was performed in two PCR steps, and a second sample barcode and Illumina TruSeq adapters were introduced in the second step. The libraries were sequenced on an Illumina NovaSeq using 2 x 150 bp paired-end reads. In the source study's methods: The reads were demultiplexed and collapsed into UMI-guided consensus sequences using migec v1.2.7. Using mixcr v2.1.11, UMI consensuses were aligned to TRA and TRB V and J templates and then assembled into clonotypes. Expanded or contracted clonotypes were those called significant by both edgeR and NoisET, with noise models trained on biological replicates. edgeR calls used a false discovery rate-adjusted p below 0.01 and a log2 fold-change threshold of 1. As an exploratory analysis of dynamics, PCA with hierarchical clustering was applied to max-normalized trajectories of the 1000 most abundant clonotypes. Each responding clone was given a CD4 or CD8 phenotype based on the CD4+ and CD8+ repertoires, which had been sequenced separately. TCRdb reran the public reads through fastp at Q25 and MiXCR, keeping productive beta chains. Each CDR3 protein gets just one entry, which takes the most common genes and DNA from the rows behind it. TCRdb, rather than the study authors, made the V and J calls. The sample records about 340,000 distinct CDR3 sequences, approximately 12% of which are singletons. The top ten constitute about a fifth of the sample.

These data belong to a study of T-cell memory formation after mild COVID-19 (dated by TCRdb to the early 2020s). Background on the whole study: TCR sequence clusters from the two donors were found to be largely donor specific. T-cell clones expanding and contracting after mild COVID-19 in two donors were tracked by longitudinal TCRalpha and TCRbeta repertoire sequencing. Two young, previously healthy adult volunteers, one female and one male, were included in the cohort. Study-wide findings and limitations: Only a couple of mild cases were covered by the study, and larger cohorts that include severe cases with pre-infection samples were considered necessary. The second-wave clones that peaked on day 37 were not confirmed to be SARS-CoV-2 specific. Some responding clones were found in pre-infection memory, which suggests that pre-existing cross-reactive memory T cells took part in the SARS-CoV-2 response. Contracting CD4+ clones turned up mainly in the CM and EM memory subsets, whereas EMRA was where CD8+ clones were enriched. From day 15 to 85, contracting clones showed balanced CD4/CD8 phenotypes, whereas a second wave of clones that expanded from day 15 to 37 leaned towards CD4+.

The germline V gene gives CDR1 as MNHNS and CDR2 as SASEGT. CDR3 length: 16 amino acids, cysteine to phenylalanine. Kept here is only the CDR3 DNA, which spans 48 bases and is read in frame from base 1. V was cut back by 6 bases and J by 0 bases, leaving a gap of 14 bases between them. Source material: PBMCs or a T cell subset sorted from them (not recorded which). The clonotype was recovered from a man between 18 and 29 years old who had mild COVID-19 (a few samples of this study predate the infection). The sample titles of this study are shuffled in the database, so cell type and time point are left out; the donor was told from shared clones. In this chain, TRBV6-1 is recombined with TRBJ2-2; the D element might be TRBD1 or TRBD2, as each aligns at 5 bases. The CDR3 protein sequence reads: CASSIRGEPNTGELFF. Read as DNA, the sequence is TGTGCCAGCAGCATAAGAGGGGAGCCGAACACCGGGGAGCTGTTTTTT.